A single sample gave rise to the 24 T cell receptor beta chains below, sequenced in a study of regulatory T cells in long-lasting Graves disease. The time point: newly diagnosed GD, antithyroid drugs for less than 3 months. The authors made the TCR library using RNA they extracted from PBMCs. Arm-PCR of CDR3 regions and iRepertoire HTBI primers were the basis on which TCR beta libraries were built. Each CDR3 protein is one row after TCRdb ran MiXCR on the multiplex PCR reads. Altogether hundreds of thousands of distinct CDR3 sequences are present, around 15% being singletons, with the ten largest covering 22%. Specimen: peripheral blood mononuclear cells (PBMCs), collected at new diagnosis, from a patient treated with antithyroid drugs. All receptors come from a female donor with Graves disease.

This clonotype was seen repeatedly, ten times or more. The V and J genes are TRBV2 and TRBJ2-1; 9 nucleotides agree with TRBD1. V trimming: 5 bases; J trimming: 4 bases; junction bases outside the gene matches: 9. In germline, CDR1 is SNHLY, CDR2 FYNNEI. The CDR3 loop spans 16 amino acids. The CDR3 DNA follows: TGTGCCAGCAGTCGTATACAGGGGGCCCCTTACAATGAGCAGTTCTTC. It translates to CASSRIQGAPYNEQFF.

The rearrangement uses TRBV5-6 and TRBJ1-1; 7 nucleotides align to TRBD1. V lost 0 bases, J lost 10 bases, and 9 bases stayed unmatched. The CDR3 extends over 14 amino acids. CDR1 is SGHDT, CDR2 YYEEEE, per germline. CDR3 DNA sequence: TGTGCCAGCAGCTTGGCCGTTGAGGGGGCTGGAGCTTTCTTT. Its protein is CASSLAVEGAGAFF.

This clonotype was detected ten times or more. This rearrangement joins TRBV12-3 or TRBV12-4 to TRBJ2-1, with D unclear. This CDR3 is 13 amino acids long. V was cut by 2 bases and J by 6 bases, with 8 bases left in between. DNA for the CDR3: TGTGCCAGCAGTTTAAAGGGTTGCAATGAGCAGTTCTTC. This encodes CASSLKGCNEQFF.

This clonotype occurred many times. This sequence joins TRBV20-1 and TRBJ1-5; D gene unclear. The CDR3 is made up of 17 amino acids. CDR1 is DFQATT, CDR2 SNEGSKA, per germline (reference sequence). V was pared by 4 bases and J by 0 bases, with 19 bases between. The CDR3 bases are TGCAGTGCTACACAAAGTAGACGGCCGAATAGCAATCAGCCCCAGCATTTT. Amino acids: CSATQSRRPNSNQPQHF.

This sequence joins TRBV12-5 and TRBJ2-1; D not resolved. The CDR3 runs 20 residues. Trimming took 0 bases from V and 3 from J, leaving 24 bases between them. Germline CDR1 LGHNT, CDR2 FRNRAP. CDR3 sequence reads: CASGLVRRGLRVRSYNEQFF. DNA for the CDR3: TGTGCTAGTGGTTTGGTAAGGAGAGGTCTACGGGTTCGAAGCTACAATGAGCAGTTCTTC.

J is TRBJ1-4 and V is TRBV28; the D gene is possibly TRBD1 (6 bases). This CDR3 contains 16 residues. Looked up from germline, CDR1 is MDHEN and CDR2 is SYDVKM. V was trimmed by 5 bases and J by 7 bases, leaving 20 bases between them. The CDR3 region is CASSAPGGGHGEKLFF. In DNA, the CDR3 is TGTGCCAGCAGTGCCCCCGGGGGGGGGCACGGTGAAAAACTGTTTTTT.

The V gene is TRBV14, the J gene TRBJ1-4, with D unresolved. Germline CDR1 is SGHDN and CDR2 is FVKESK. Trimming shortened V by 6 bases and J by 8 bases, and 10 bases separated the two germline ends. The CDR3 runs 12 residues. CDR3 sequence reads: CASSLQNEKLFF. For the CDR3, the DNA is TGTGCCAGCAGTCTCCAAAACGAAAAACTGTTTTTT.

This rearrangement joins TRBV19 to TRBJ2-7; D unresolved. CDR1 is LNHDA, CDR2 SQIVND, per germline (reference sequence). CDR3 length: 14 residues. Trimming removed 7 bases at V and 0 bases at J, with 13 bases between. The CDR3 protein is CASTAGSLSYEQYF. CDR3 coding DNA: TGTGCCAGTACTGCCGGTTCCCTCTCCTACGAGCAGTACTTC.

This clonotype appeared a few times. The chain has TRBV18 and TRBJ1-1; 7 nucleotides match TRBD1. Germline V gene lookup returns CDR1 KGHSH and CDR2 LQKENI. V was clipped by 3 bases and J by 3 bases; unmatched bases: 4. This CDR3 spans 14 amino acids. CDR3 DNA sequence: TGTGCCAGCTCACCGACAGGGACCTACACTGAAGCTTTCTTT. Translation gives CASSPTGTYTEAFF.

There are many counts of this clonotype. V is TRBV15 and J is TRBJ2-1; weak D call: TRBD2 (5 bases). Per germline, CDR1 LNHNV and CDR2 YYDKDF (reference sequence). V lost 5 bases to trimming and J lost 6 bases, with 11 bases between them. The CDR3 totals 13 residues. CDR3 nucleotides: TGTGCCACCAGCGGTAGCGCCAGCAATGAGCAGTTCTTC. Amino acids: CATSGSASNEQFF. Full variable domain (outside the CDR3, taken from reference TRBV15 and TRBJ2-1): DAMVIQNPRYQVTQFGKPVTLSCSQTLNHNVMYWYQQKSSQAPKLLFHYYDKDFNNEADTPDNFQSRRPNTSFCFLDIRSPGLGDTAMYLCATSGSASNEQFFGPGTRLTVL.

The chain joins TRBV18 to TRBJ1-2; 8 bases align to TRBD1. Germline loops: CDR1 KGHSH, CDR2 LQKENI. The CDR3 loop spans 15 amino acids. The V and J ends lost 3 bases and 4 bases, in that order; junction bases with no gene match: 7. The CDR3 nucleotides read TGTGCCAGCTCACCCCAGACAGGGGATCCCTATGGCTACACCTTC. It codes for CASSPQTGDPYGYTF.

This clonotype was observed many times. The CDR3 sequence: CASSADRAVGYGYTF. CDR3 DNA sequence: TGTGCCAGCAGTGCGGACAGGGCAGTAGGCTATGGCTACACCTTC. The chain employs TRBV6-2 or TRBV6-3 and TRBJ1-2; 8 nucleotides match TRBD1. In germline, CDR1 is MNHEY, CDR2 SVGEGT. CDR3 length: 15 residues. V dropped 5 bases and J dropped 4; count of bases not matched to a gene: 9.

There are a few counts of this clonotype. V is TRBV5-1 and J is TRBJ1-2; perhaps TRBD1 as D (6 bases). V was clipped by 2 bases and J by 6 bases, with 11 bases between them. This CDR3 contains 13 residues. The germline gives CDR1 SGHRS, CDR2 YFSETQ. In DNA, the CDR3 is TGCGCCAGCAGCTTACCACAGGGAAATGGCTACACCTTC. Its translation is CASSLPQGNGYTF.

This clonotype was counted ten times or more. The chain's CDR3 is CASSRAGSNSNQPQHF. DNA of the CDR3: TGTGCCAGCAGCCGAGCTGGGTCAAATAGCAATCAGCCCCAGCATTTT. This chain connects TRBV6-1 to TRBJ1-5; no clear D gene. V was shortened by 6 bases and J by 0 bases, with 15 bases between the two germline ends. This CDR3 has 16 residues. The germline V gene has CDR1 MNHNS and CDR2 SASEGT.

This clonotype has just a few counts. The chain couples TRBV7-9 to TRBJ2-1; 10 bases are shared with TRBD1. V was pared by 4 bases and J by 2 bases, with 8 bases of the junction left unmatched. The CDR3 totals 17 residues. CDR1 SEHNR and CDR2 FQNEAQ come from the germline V gene (reference sequence). CDR3 region: CASSSPGQGYTYNEQFF. The CDR3 DNA follows: TGTGCCAGCAGCTCGCCGGGACAGGGGTATACCTACAATGAGCAGTTCTTC.

This clonotype was counted only a few times. The J gene is TRBJ2-1, the V gene TRBV3-1; 10 bases line up with TRBD2. This CDR3 has 18 residues. In germline, CDR1 is LGHDT, CDR2 YNNKEL (reference sequence). With V trimmed by 0 bases and J by 5 bases, 10 bases remained unmatched. CDR3 bases: TGTGCCAGCAGCCAAGACAGCGGGAGGGCCTTGGGCAACAATGAGCAGTTCTTC. It translates to CASSQDSGRALGNNEQFF.

The rearrangement links TRBV20-1 to TRBJ2-1, with TRBD2 matching over 12 bases. The V gene end was trimmed by 8 bases and the J gene end by 4 bases; junction bases not matched to a gene: 6. The germline V gene has CDR1 DFQATT and CDR2 SNEGSKA (reference sequence). The CDR3 runs 14 residues. CDR3 sequence (DNA): TGCAGTTCCCGGGGACTAGCGGGTTACAATGAGCAGTTCTTC. It translates to CSSRGLAGYNEQFF.

This clonotype was seen repeatedly, ten times or more. V gene TRBV6-1 combines with J gene TRBJ2-5; 14 positions agree with TRBD2. The CDR3 covers 15 residues. V lost 6 bases, J lost 5 bases, and 5 bases stayed unmatched. CDR1 is MNHNS, CDR2 SASEGT, per germline. The CDR3 DNA sequence: TGTGCCAGCAGGGGGACTAGCGGGAGTGGTGAGACCCAGTACTTC. This sequence encodes CASRGTSGSGETQYF.

This clonotype has just a few counts. The rearrangement joins TRBV19 to TRBJ1-1; possibly TRBD1 for D (5 bases). Germline V CDR1 and CDR2: LNHDA, SQIVND (reference sequence). This CDR3 spans 11 amino acids. V lost 7 bases to trimming and J lost 6 bases, with 9 bases between them. The CDR3 sequence is CASIQGPEAFF. For the CDR3, the DNA is TGTGCCAGTATCCAGGGACCTGAAGCTTTCTTT.

This clonotype was observed a handful of times. The chain has TRBV6-1 and TRBJ2-3, with 9 nucleotides matching TRBD1. CDR3 size: 15 residues. Germline V gene lookup returns CDR1 MNHNS and CDR2 SASEGT. V lost 10 bases to trimming and J lost 9 bases; unmatched junction nucleotides: 17. CDR3 DNA sequence: TGTGCCACCCAAACCGGGACAGGGACGATGCAGACGCAGTATTTT. Protein: CATQTGTGTMQTQYF.

This clonotype was recorded at least ten times. The chain combines TRBV7-2 with TRBJ2-1; no definite D call. This CDR3 contains 14 residues. Trimming shortened V by 4 bases and J by 8 bases, and 15 bases separated the two germline ends. Germline lookup yields CDR1 SGHTA and CDR2 FQGNSA. The chain's CDR3 is CASSSWARTDEQFF. CDR3 nucleotides: TGTGCCAGCAGCTCCTGGGCTAGGACCGATGAGCAGTTCTTC. Full variable domain (outside the CDR3, taken from reference TRBV7-2 and TRBJ2-1): GAGVSQSPSNKVTEKGKDVELRCDPISGHTALYWYRQSLGQGLEFLIYFQGNSAPDKSGLPSDRFSAERTGGSVSTLTIQRTQQEDSAVYLCASSSWARTDEQFFGPGTRLTVL.

The chain has TRBV7-9 and TRBJ2-1; 11 bases fit TRBD2. V shed 8 bases and J 7 bases; nucleotides not matched to a gene: 13. CDR3 length: 16 residues. In germline, CDR1 is SEHNR, CDR2 FQNEAQ (reference sequence). This CDR3 is CASSPITRLAGNEQFF. In DNA form, the CDR3 reads TGTGCCAGCTCACCAATAACAAGACTAGCGGGGAATGAGCAGTTCTTC.

This clonotype was counted ten times or more. The chain joins TRBV5-6 to TRBJ2-1, with TRBD2 identical over 13 bases. J gave up 6 bases and V 4 bases, and 4 bases lay outside the gene matches. The CDR3 spans 15 residues. The germline CDR1 and CDR2 sequences are SGHDT and YYEEEE. CDR3 bases: TGTGCCAGCAGCGCCGGACTAGCGGGAGTCAATGAGCAGTTCTTC. This sequence encodes CASSAGLAGVNEQFF.

Ten or more counts support this clonotype. The chain carries TRBV7-9 and TRBJ2-1; perhaps TRBD2 as D (5 bases). The CDR3 contains 14 residues. V shed 6 bases and J shed 10 bases, with 19 bases lying between them. Germline-derived CDR1 and CDR2 are SEHNR and FQNEAQ (reference sequence). CDR3 sequence reads: CASSARQLGREQFF. CDR3 coding DNA: TGTGCCAGCAGTGCTCGTCAACTAGGCCGGGAGCAGTTCTTC.